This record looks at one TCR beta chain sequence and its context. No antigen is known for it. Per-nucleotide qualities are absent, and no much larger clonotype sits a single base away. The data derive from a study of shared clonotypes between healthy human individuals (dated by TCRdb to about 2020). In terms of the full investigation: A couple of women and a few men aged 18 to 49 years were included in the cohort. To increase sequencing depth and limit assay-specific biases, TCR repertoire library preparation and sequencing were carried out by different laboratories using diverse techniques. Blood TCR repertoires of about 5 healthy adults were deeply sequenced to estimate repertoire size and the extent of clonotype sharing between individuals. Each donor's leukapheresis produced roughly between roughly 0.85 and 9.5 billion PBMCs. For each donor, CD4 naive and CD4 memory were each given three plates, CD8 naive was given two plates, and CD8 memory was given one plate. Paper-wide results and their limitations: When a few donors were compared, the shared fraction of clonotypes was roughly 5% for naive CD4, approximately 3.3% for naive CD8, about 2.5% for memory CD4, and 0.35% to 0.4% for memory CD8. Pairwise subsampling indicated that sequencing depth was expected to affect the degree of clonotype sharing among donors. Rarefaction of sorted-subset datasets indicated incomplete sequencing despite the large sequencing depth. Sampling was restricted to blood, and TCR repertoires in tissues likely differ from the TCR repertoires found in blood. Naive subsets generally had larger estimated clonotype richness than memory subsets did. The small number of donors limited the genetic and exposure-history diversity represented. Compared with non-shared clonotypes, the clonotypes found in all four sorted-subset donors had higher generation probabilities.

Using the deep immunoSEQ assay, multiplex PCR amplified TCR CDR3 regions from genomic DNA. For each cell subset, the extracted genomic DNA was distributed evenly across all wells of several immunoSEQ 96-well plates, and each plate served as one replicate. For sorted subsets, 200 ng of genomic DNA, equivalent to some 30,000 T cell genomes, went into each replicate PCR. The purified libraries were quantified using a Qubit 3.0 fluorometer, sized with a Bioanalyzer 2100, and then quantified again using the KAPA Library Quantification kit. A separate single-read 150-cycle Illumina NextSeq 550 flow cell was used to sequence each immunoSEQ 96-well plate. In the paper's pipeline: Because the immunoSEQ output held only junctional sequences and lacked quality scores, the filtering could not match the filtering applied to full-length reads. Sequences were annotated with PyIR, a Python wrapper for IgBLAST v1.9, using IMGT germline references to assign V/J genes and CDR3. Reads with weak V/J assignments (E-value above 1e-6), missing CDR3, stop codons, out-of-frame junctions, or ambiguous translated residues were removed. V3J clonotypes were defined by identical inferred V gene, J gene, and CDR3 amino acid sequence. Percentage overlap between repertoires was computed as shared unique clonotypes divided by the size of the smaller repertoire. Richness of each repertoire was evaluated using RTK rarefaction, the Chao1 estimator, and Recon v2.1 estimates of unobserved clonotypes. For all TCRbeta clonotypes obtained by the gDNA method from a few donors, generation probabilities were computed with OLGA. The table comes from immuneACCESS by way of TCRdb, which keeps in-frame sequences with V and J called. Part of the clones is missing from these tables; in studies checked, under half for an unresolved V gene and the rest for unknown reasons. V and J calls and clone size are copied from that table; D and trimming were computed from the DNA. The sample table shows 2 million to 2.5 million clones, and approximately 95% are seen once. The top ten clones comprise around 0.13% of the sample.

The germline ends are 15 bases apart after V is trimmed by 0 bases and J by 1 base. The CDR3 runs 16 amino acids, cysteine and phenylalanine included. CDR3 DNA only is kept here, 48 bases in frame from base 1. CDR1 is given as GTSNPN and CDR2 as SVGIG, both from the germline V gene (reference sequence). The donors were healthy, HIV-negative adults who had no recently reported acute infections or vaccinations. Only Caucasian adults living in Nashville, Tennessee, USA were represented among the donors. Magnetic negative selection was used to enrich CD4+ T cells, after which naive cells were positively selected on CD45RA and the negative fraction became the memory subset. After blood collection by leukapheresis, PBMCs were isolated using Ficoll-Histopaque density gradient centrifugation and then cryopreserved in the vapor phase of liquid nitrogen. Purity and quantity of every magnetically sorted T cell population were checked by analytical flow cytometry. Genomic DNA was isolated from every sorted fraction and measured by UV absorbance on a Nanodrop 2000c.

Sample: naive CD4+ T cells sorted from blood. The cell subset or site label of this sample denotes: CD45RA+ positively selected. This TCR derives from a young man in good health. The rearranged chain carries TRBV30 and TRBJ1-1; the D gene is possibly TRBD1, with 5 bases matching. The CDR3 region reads CAWSVKRGKANTEAFF. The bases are TGTGCCTGGAGTGTAAAAAGGGGTAAGGCGAACACTGAAGCTTTCTTT.